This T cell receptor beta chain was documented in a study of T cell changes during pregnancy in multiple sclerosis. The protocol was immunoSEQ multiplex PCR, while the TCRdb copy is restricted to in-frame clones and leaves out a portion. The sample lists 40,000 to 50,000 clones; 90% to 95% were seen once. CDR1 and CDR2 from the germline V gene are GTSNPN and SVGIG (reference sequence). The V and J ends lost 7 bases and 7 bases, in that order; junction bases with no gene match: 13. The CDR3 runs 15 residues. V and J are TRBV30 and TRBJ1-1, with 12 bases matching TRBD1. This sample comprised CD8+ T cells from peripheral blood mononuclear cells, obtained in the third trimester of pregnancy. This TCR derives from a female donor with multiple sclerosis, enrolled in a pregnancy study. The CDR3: CAYSSGTGGADEAFF. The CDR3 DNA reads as TGTGCCTATTCGTCCGGGACAGGGGGCGCGGATGAAGCTTTCTTT.